The subject of this entry is one TCR beta chain. No antigen is known for it. This specimen comes from a study of cytomegalovirus exposure and HLA in healthy donors. About the research overall: Among around 170 million T cells, an earlier analysis found 117 million unique TCR beta sequences.

This PCR relied on a set of 60 Vbeta primers and 13 Jbeta primers. Generated by immunoSEQ multiplex PCR, the TCRdb table keeps only in-frame clones and is missing some. The top ten hold nearly 6.5% of the sample, which has 150,000 to 200,000 clones, 80% to 90% seen once. General study findings and limits: In a later analysis, TCR association rates varied by HLA locus: DRB1 most, HLA-C fewest. Using a false discovery rate of 0.05, a later analysis showed that approximately 18,000 TCR beta sequences were associated with HLA alleles. Donors belonging to an Asian-associated ancestry cluster reportedly showed fewer N-insertions in productive TCRs than the 666-donor mean, according to what a later analysis found.

The sequenced sample consisted of PBMCs. This receptor was identified in a man aged 50 or older in good health and CMV-seropositive.

CDR3 sequence reads: CASSLGGGGSYNEQFF. CDR3 DNA: TGTGCCAGCAGCTTGGGCGGGGGGGGCTCCTACAATGAGCAGTTCTTC. The chain has TRBV5-4 and TRBJ2-1; 9 bases fit TRBD2. CDR3 length: 16 residues. From germline, CDR1 is SGHNT and CDR2 YYREEE (reference sequence). Losses at the gene ends were 0 bases for V and 0 bases for J; bases not matched to a gene: 1.